The TCR beta chain described here comes from a study of T cells after yellow fever vaccination. At the level of the study: The authors prepared low-cell-number fractions using SMART-Seq v4 Ultra Low Input. Study observations and caveats: Booster sampling recovered most clones from primary vaccination (roughly 97% CD4, around 90% CD8). The CD4 compartment and the CD8 compartment contained a small share of clonotypes in common.

This clonotype was seen a handful of times. Its antigen is as yet unknown. V was trimmed by 3 bases and J by 7 bases, leaving 11 bases between them. CDR1 is SGHAT, CDR2 FQNNGV, per germline. CDR3 size: 13 residues. 5'RACE template switching produced TCR cDNA carrying a universal primer site and UMIs. TCRdb re-called the 5' RACE reads through MiXCR, storing one row per CDR3 protein. Of 550,000 to 750,000 distinct CDR3 sequences listed, approximately 12% were seen once; the top ten hold roughly 13%. This TCR derives from a man between 25 and 39 years old who received the YFV17D yellow fever vaccine. V gene TRBV11-2 combines with J gene TRBJ2-3; tentative D call: TRBD1 (5 bases). The specimen comprised PBMCs, sampled on the day of the yellow fever booster vaccination. The CDR3: CASSFGVGHTQYF. Written as DNA, the CDR3 is TGTGCCAGCAGCTTCGGCGTGGGGCATACGCAGTATTTT.